Presented here are 23 T cell receptor beta chains from one specimen sequenced in a study of blood T cells in healthy people across ages (dated by TCRdb to between 2014 and 2017). The protocol used for the library was 5' RACE. TCRdb names Illumina HiSeq 2500 as the instrument used. The second PCR ran for roughly 7 to 12 cycles and used a J-beta primer mix along with a sample-barcoded 5' primer. TCRdb trimmed public reads at Q25 via fastp, called clones via MiXCR and kept in-frame beta chains. A single entry per CDR3 protein holds the most common genes and DNA from its merged rows. In all, the sample holds some 760,000 distinct CDR3 sequences, and around 25% of those were seen once. Together, the top ten hold roughly a tenth of the sample. The same data also contributed to another study, on T cells of mothers and their children.

Sequencing was performed on blood. The receptors originated from a boy under 18 in good health.

This clonotype was counted between two and nine times. The genes are TRBV6-1 and TRBJ2-6, with 8 bases that match TRBD1. Germline V gives CDR1 MNHNS, CDR2 SASEGT. This CDR3 region has 17 residues. V lost 7 bases, J lost 3 bases, and 11 bases stayed unmatched. DNA for the CDR3: TGTGCCAGCAACCTACAGGGGGGTCTACGTGGGGCCAACGTCCTGACTTTC. Amino acids: CASNLQGGLRGANVLTF.

The gene calls are TRBV7-2 and TRBJ1-6; no clear D gene. Trimming cost V 3 bases and J 9 bases, with 6 bases left between them. CDR3 length: 12 amino acids. The germline V gene encodes CDR1 SGHTA and CDR2 FQGNSA. CDR3 sequence: CASSFTGSPLHF. In nucleotides, the CDR3 is TGTGCCAGCAGCTTCACGGGTTCACCCCTCCACTTT.

The chain employs TRBV5-1 and TRBJ2-2, with 8 bases fitting TRBD2. V was pared by 2 bases and J by 4 bases, with 10 bases of the junction left unmatched. This CDR3 region has 17 residues. The germline V gene encodes CDR1 SGHRS and CDR2 YFSETQ. The CDR3 DNA reads TGCGCCAGCAGCTTCCTCTCGGCGGGAGGACCCACCGGGGAGCTGTTTTTT. Protein sequence: CASSFLSAGGPTGELFF.

This clonotype has only a few counts. The chain is built from TRBV19 and TRBJ1-1; D remains unclear. Germline CDR1 LNHDA, CDR2 SQIVND (reference sequence). This CDR3 is 11 amino acids long. The V end lost 7 bases, the J end lost 10 bases, and 13 bases lay between the germline ends. The CDR3 DNA reads TGTGCCAGTAAGGCCGGAACCGGAGCTTTCTTT. Its translation: CASKAGTGAFF. The full variable domain, with the rest looked up from reference TRBV19 and TRBJ1-1, is DGGITQSPKYLFRKEGQNVTLSCEQNLNHDAMYWYRQDPGQGLRLIYYSQIVNDFQKGDIAEGYSVSREKKESFPLTVTSAQKNPTAFYLCASKAGTGAFFGQGTRLTVV.

Only a few counts were recorded for this clonotype. The chain combines TRBV7-9 with TRBJ2-3, with unresolved D. V was cut by 5 bases and J by 4 bases, with 10 bases left in between. This CDR3 has 13 amino acids. The germline V gene has CDR1 SEHNR and CDR2 FQNEAQ (reference sequence). CDR3 in DNA: TGTGCCAGCAGCACTAAGGGTCCAGATACGCAGTATTTT. It specifies CASSTKGPDTQYF.

The CDR3 region has the DNA TGTGCCAGCAAACATACAGGGAGGCGGAGCACAGATACGCAGTATTTT. It codes for CASKHTGRRSTDTQYF. This chain joins TRBV6-2 or TRBV6-3 and TRBJ2-3; tentatively, D is TRBD1 or TRBD2 (6 bases each). This CDR3 spans 16 amino acids. Germline V CDR1 and CDR2: MNHEY, SVGEGT. V was shortened by 7 bases and J by 0 bases, with 17 bases between the two germline ends.

This chain connects TRBV9 to TRBJ2-7, with a tentative D call TRBD2 (5 bases). The CDR3 length is 14 residues. Trimming cost V 0 bases and J 7 bases, with 14 bases left between them. The germline CDR1 and CDR2 sequences are SGDLS and YYNGEE. The DNA for the CDR3 is TGTGCCAGCAGCGTAGGACCCGTAGCGTGGGAGCAGTACTTC. It translates to CASSVGPVAWEQYF.

The gene calls are TRBV5-1 and TRBJ2-1; 9 nucleotides agree with TRBD1. TRBJ2-7 matches the DNA end more closely, so the J call is doubtful. CDR1 and CDR2 from the germline V gene are SGHRS and YFSETQ. There are 16 residues in the CDR3. The CDR3 loop reads CASSAIIRDRAYEQYF. As DNA, the CDR3 is TGCGCCAGCAGCGCCATTATCCGGGACAGGGCCTACGAGCAGTACTTC.

This clonotype occurred a few times. The chain uses TRBV24-1 and TRBJ2-5; D is undetermined. Trimming cost V 2 bases and J 5 bases, with 11 bases left between them. The CDR3 extends over 14 amino acids. The germline V gene has CDR1 KGHDR and CDR2 SFDVKD. Written as DNA, the CDR3 is TGTGCCACCAGTGATTCACCCAAAACCGAGACCCAGTACTTC. Translated: CATSDSPKTETQYF.

This rearrangement joins TRBV7-3 to TRBJ1-1; a weak D match, TRBD1 (6 bases). Trimming stripped 3 bases from V and 10 bases from J, with 15 bases between. The CDR3 has 13 amino acids. Germline CDR1 is SGHTA and CDR2 is FQGTGA. The CDR3 region has the DNA TGTGCCAGCAGCTTCTCCTACAGGGCTGTAGCTTTCTTT. Its protein product is CASSFSYRAVAFF.

The chain joins TRBV14 to TRBJ2-7; perhaps TRBD1 as D (5 bases). Germline CDR1 SGHDN, CDR2 FVKESK. V was cut by 0 bases and J by 8 bases, with 11 bases left in between. The CDR3 is made up of 13 amino acids. The DNA of the CDR3 is TGTGCCAGCAGCCAAGATGGGGCGTCCCAGCAGTACTTC. It yields the protein CASSQDGASQQYF.

This clonotype appeared a few times. This chain joins TRBV7-9 and TRBJ2-7; TRBD2 aligns across 10 bases. V dropped 3 bases and J dropped 3; count of bases not matched to a gene: 5. Germline-derived CDR1 and CDR2 are SEHNR and FQNEAQ (reference sequence). The CDR3 loop spans 15 amino acids. The CDR3 spells CASSLSGREIYEQYF. The CDR3 DNA sequence: TGTGCCAGCAGCTTGAGCGGGAGGGAAATCTACGAGCAGTACTTC.

V and J are TRBV18 and TRBJ2-5; perhaps TRBD1 as D (5 bases). CDR3 length: 14 residues. V lost 4 bases to trimming and J lost 5 bases, with 14 bases between them. CDR1 and CDR2 from the germline V gene are KGHSH and LQKENI. The CDR3 loop reads CASSQIRAQETQYF. The CDR3 nucleotides are TGTGCCAGCTCACAGATCAGGGCCCAGGAGACCCAGTACTTC.

This clonotype was counted only a few times. V usage is TRBV3-1 and J usage is TRBJ1-6, with D hard to call. Per the germline V gene, CDR1 is LGHDT and CDR2 is YNNKEL (reference sequence). The germline V and J ends were trimmed by 1 base and 11 bases, with 15 bases remaining between them. The CDR3 is made up of 15 amino acids. In DNA form, the CDR3 reads TGTGCCAGCAGCCAAGCCGTCTACAGCGGAGCACCCCTCCACTTT. Residues: CASSQAVYSGAPLHF.

The sample holds a few counts of this clonotype. The chain links TRBV28 to TRBJ2-5; tentative D call: TRBD2 (5 bases). In germline, CDR1 is MDHEN, CDR2 SYDVKM. V lost 2 bases and J 11 bases, leaving 12 bases between the germline ends. This CDR3 has 12 residues. CDR3 nucleotides: TGTGCCAGCAGTTTACCCCAAGCGGAGCAGTACTTC. It yields the protein CASSLPQAEQYF.

The rearrangement joins TRBV5-6 to TRBJ2-7, with 7 positions matching TRBD1. The CDR3 extends over 16 amino acids. Germline lookup yields CDR1 SGHDT and CDR2 YYEEEE. J lost 0 bases, V lost 0 bases, and 6 bases had no gene match. The CDR3, as DNA: TGTGCCAGCAGCTTGGCCGGGACAGTGTTCTCCTACGAGCAGTACTTC. As protein: CASSLAGTVFSYEQYF.

This clonotype occurred a few times. This CDR3 reads CASSPMEGTFYNEQFF. The CDR3 coding sequence is TGTGCCAGCAGCCCAATGGAGGGGACTTTCTACAATGAGCAGTTCTTC. The J gene is TRBJ2-1, the V gene TRBV12-3 or TRBV12-4, with D possibly TRBD2 on 6 matching bases. V lost 6 bases and J 3 bases, leaving 18 bases between the germline ends. The CDR3 runs to 16 residues.

The CDR3 DNA sequence: TGTGCCAGCAGGCAGGGAATCCTACAAGAGACCCAGTACTTC. Amino acid sequence: CASRQGILQETQYF. The gene calls are TRBV11-2 and TRBJ2-5, with a weak D call TRBD1 (5 bases). Looked up from germline, CDR1 is SGHAT and CDR2 is FQNNGV. V was cut by 6 bases and J by 2 bases, with 13 bases left in between. CDR3 length: 14 residues.

This chain uses TRBV7-9 with TRBJ2-6; weak D call: TRBD1 (6 bases). CDR3 length equals 19 residues. Trimming removed 5 bases from V and 2 bases from J, with 22 bases in between. Per germline, CDR1 SEHNR and CDR2 FQNEAQ (reference sequence). CDR3 sequence (DNA): TGTGCCAGCAGCCCTCCATTCGTATACAGGGTTGCTGGGGCCAACGTCCTGACTTTC. Translation gives CASSPPFVYRVAGANVLTF.

V is TRBV5-1 and J is TRBJ1-2; 7 nucleotides align to TRBD1. The CDR3 is 15 residues long. After removal of 2 bases from V and 3 bases from J, the junction contained 7 bases not matched to a gene. Germline-derived CDR1 and CDR2 are SGHRS and YFSETQ. As DNA, the CDR3 is TGCGCCAGCAGCTTCCGACAGGGATTGGACTATGGCTACACCTTC. Its protein is CASSFRQGLDYGYTF.

Only a few counts were recorded for this clonotype. The chain carries TRBV12-3 or TRBV12-4 and TRBJ1-1; 9 nucleotides match TRBD1. This CDR3 contains 14 residues. V lost 6 bases, J lost 4 bases, and 6 bases stayed unmatched. This CDR3 reads CASRRTGATTEAFF. In DNA, the CDR3 is TGTGCCAGCAGACGGACAGGGGCGACCACTGAAGCTTTCTTT.

The J gene is TRBJ2-5, the V gene TRBV19; the D gene is possibly TRBD2 (5 bases). V lost 1 base to trimming and J lost 5 bases, with 11 bases between them. This CDR3 is 14 amino acids long. The V gene's germline CDR1 is LNHDA and CDR2 SQIVND (reference sequence). The CDR3 protein is CASSIGPGSETQYF. The DNA of the CDR3 is TGTGCCAGTAGTATAGGACCGGGGTCGGAGACCCAGTACTTC.

The chain is built from TRBV6-6 and TRBJ2-5, with 8 bases fitting TRBD2. Germline CDR1 reads MNHNY; CDR2 reads SVGAGI (reference sequence). This CDR3 has 15 amino acids. The junction had 4 bases not matched to a gene; V was cut back by 2 bases and J by 2 bases. The CDR3 is CASSYVLAAQETQYF. The CDR3 DNA sequence: TGTGCCAGCAGTTACGTACTAGCGGCACAAGAGACCCAGTACTTC.